This TCR beta chain is from a study of cytomegalovirus exposure and HLA in healthy donors. Comment on this clone: Antigen specificity is unknown.

The PCR contained 60 Vbeta and 13 Jbeta primers. Repertoires were generated with immunoSEQ multiplex PCR, while TCRdb's copy carries only in-frame clones and drops some. This sample has roughly 160,000 clones, with around 77% found just once. Germline CDR1 and CDR2: SGHRS and YFSETQ. CDR3 length: 14 residues. V lost 0 bases, J lost 4 bases, and 11 bases lay in between. Study observations and caveats: In a later analysis, a missense DCLRE1C variant was linked to TCR beta V- and J-gene trimming. The study flagged 150 to 200 TCR beta chains as cytomegalovirus-associated. Most TCR beta V segments were productive about 90% or about 30% of the time in an earlier analysis.

The chain carries TRBV5-1 and TRBJ2-7, with D possibly being TRBD1 (5 bases). Material: PBMCs. The source of this sequence is a middle-aged man in good health and CMV-seropositive. CDR3 loop: CASSLELQGYEQYF. The CDR3 nucleotides read TGCGCCAGCAGCTTGGAACTCCAGGGATACGAGCAGTACTTC. Full variable domain (missing parts from reference TRBV5-1 and TRBJ2-7): KAGVTQTPRYLIKTRGQQVTLSCSPISGHRSVSWYQQTPGQGLQFLFEYFSETQRNKGNFPGRFSGRQFSNSRSEMNVSTLELGDSALYLCASSLELQGYEQYFGPGTRLTVT.